This T cell receptor (beta chain) stems from a study of human T cells and chemical hapten exposure. Unique molecular identifiers were attached to individual cDNA molecules during library preparation. TCRdb passed the RACE reads through MiXCR, listing each CDR3 protein once. The sample lists approximately 400,000 distinct CDR3 sequences, approximately 5% occurring once. Indicated time point: patch test 1, 2 weeks after DPC sensitization. Treatment of the sample: therapeutic diphenylcyclopropenone sensitization with weekly scalp DPC. Blood was collected ahead of every patch test applied. RNA extraction used unfractionated whole blood as the source of total RNA. Germline values: CDR1 SEHNR, CDR2 FQNEAQ (reference sequence). The V gene lost 0 bases and the J gene lost 0 bases, with 8 bases spanning the gap. The length of the CDR3 is 16 residues. This clonotype was picked up many times.

The TCR originated in a woman aged 45-59 years with alopecia areata. Some clones in this sample may be carry-over from other donors' samples. Sequences were derived from whole blood, sampled in connection with sensitization to the hapten diphenylcyclopropenone (DPC). V and J are TRBV7-9 and TRBJ1-4, with D hard to call. CDR3 sequence reads: CASSLAQHSTNEKLFF. DNA of the CDR3: TGTGCCAGCAGCTTAGCGCAACATTCAACTAATGAAAAACTGTTTTTT.